This T cell receptor beta chain emerged from a study of blood T cell repertoires in COVID-19. Per germline, CDR1 SGHAT and CDR2 FQNNGV. CDR3 length: 15 amino acids. Trimming cost V 5 bases and J 5 bases, with 16 bases left between them. Clones were read by immunoSEQ multiplex PCR, and TCRdb kept only the in-frame ones, dropping some. The sample lists some 130,000 clones; 65% to 85% were seen once. Sequencing used peripheral blood. The sequence derives from a man between 65 and 85 years old with acute or convalescent COVID-19. The chain carries TRBV11-2 and TRBJ2-1; TRBD1 is a possible D gene (5 bases). CDR3 DNA sequence: TGTGCCAGCAGCCCGACGGGCAGGGCTAACAATGAGCAGTTCTTC. Translation gives CASSPTGRANNEQFF.